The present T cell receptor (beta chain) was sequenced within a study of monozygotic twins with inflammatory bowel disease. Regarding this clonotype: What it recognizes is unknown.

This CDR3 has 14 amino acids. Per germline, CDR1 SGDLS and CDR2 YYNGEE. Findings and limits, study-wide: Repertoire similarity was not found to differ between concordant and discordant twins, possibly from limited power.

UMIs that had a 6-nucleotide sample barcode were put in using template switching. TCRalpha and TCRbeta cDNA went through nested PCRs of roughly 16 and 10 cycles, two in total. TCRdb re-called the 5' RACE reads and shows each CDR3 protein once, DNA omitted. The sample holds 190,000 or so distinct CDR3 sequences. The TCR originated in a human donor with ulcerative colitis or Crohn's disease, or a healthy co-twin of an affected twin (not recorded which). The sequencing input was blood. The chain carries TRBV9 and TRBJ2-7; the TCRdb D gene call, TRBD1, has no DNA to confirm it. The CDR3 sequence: CASSPDQGDYEQYF.